The text below deals with one T cell receptor beta chain. The antigen is unknown. Trimming shortened V by 2 bases and J by 3 bases, and 14 bases separated the two germline ends. This CDR3 spans 15 amino acids. Germline CDR1 reads SGHTA; CDR2 reads FQGNSA. The data were taken from a study of cytomegalovirus exposure and HLA in healthy donors. Points from the study as a whole: Most TCR sequences were seen very rarely across donors, but some public TCRs occurred in many.

Clones were sequenced by immunoSEQ multiplex PCR, and TCRdb holds only the in-frame ones, with some missing. The sample has 150,000 to 200,000 clones; roughly nine tenths are singletons. The source is a woman in her twenties or thirties in good health and CMV-seronegative. The J gene is TRBJ2-7, the V gene TRBV7-2, with a possible D match to TRBD1 (5 bases). Sequencing input: PBMCs. The CDR3 DNA follows: TGTGCCAGCAGCTTAAAAGGGGCGGAGAGCTACGAGCAGTACTTC. Translation: CASSLKGAESYEQYF. Full variable domain (missing parts from reference TRBV7-2 and TRBJ2-7): GAGVSQSPSNKVTEKGKDVELRCDPISGHTALYWYRQSLGQGLEFLIYFQGNSAPDKSGLPSDRFSAERTGGSVSTLTIQRTQQEDSAVYLCASSLKGAESYEQYFGPGTRLTVT.